Sequencing of this T cell receptor (beta chain) was carried out in a study of high-grade serous ovarian cancer treatment subgroups. Note on this clone: Its matching antigen is unknown.

Only in-frame clones appear in the TCRdb table, and some are missing; sequencing was by immunoSEQ multiplex PCR. The table shows under 30,000 clones, with under 90% occurring only once. Findings and caveats of the study: Repertoire similarity ranged roughly 0.11 to 0.85 between tumors of one patient.

V lost 4 bases to trimming and J lost 4 bases; unmatched junction nucleotides: 8. The CDR3 totals 14 residues. From germline, CDR1 is SGHRS and CDR2 YFSETQ. Tumor tissue was taken before any definitive surgery or chemotherapy was given. The receptor was isolated from a human donor with high-grade serous ovarian cancer. The chain joins TRBV5-1 to TRBJ2-7; 7 nucleotides agree with TRBD1. Material: tumor tissue. CDR3 nucleotide sequence: TGCGCCAGCAGCACGACAGGGCAGGGGTACGAGCAGTACTTC. Its protein product is CASSTTGQGYEQYF.